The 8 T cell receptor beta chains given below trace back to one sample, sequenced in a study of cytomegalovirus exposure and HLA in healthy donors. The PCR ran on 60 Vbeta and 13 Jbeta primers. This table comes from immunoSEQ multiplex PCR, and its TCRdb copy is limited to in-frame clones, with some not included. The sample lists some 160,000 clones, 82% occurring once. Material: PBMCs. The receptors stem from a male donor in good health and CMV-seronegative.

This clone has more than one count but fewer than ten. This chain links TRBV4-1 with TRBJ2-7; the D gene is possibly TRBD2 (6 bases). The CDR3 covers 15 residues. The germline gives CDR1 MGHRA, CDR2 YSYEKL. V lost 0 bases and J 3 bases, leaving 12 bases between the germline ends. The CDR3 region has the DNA TGCGCCAGCAGCCAAGATTTACTAGCTGTCTACGAGCAGTACTTC. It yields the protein CASSQDLLAVYEQYF.

CDR3 region: CASSHPGQGADVSNSPLHF. In DNA, the CDR3 is TGCGCCAGCAGCCACCCGGGACAGGGGGCCGATGTCAGTAATTCACCCCTCCACTTT. The chain is built from TRBV4-1 and TRBJ1-6; 12 nucleotides line up with TRBD1. Looked up from germline, CDR1 is MGHRA and CDR2 is YSYEKL. Unmatched junction bases numbered 12, after V lost 3 bases and J lost 6 bases. This CDR3 has 19 amino acids.

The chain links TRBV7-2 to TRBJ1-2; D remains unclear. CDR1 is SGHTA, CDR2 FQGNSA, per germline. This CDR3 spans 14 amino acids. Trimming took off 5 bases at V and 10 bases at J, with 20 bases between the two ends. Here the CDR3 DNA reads TGTGCCAGCAGCCAGCGGTCAACGATACCATACTACACCTTC. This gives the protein CASSQRSTIPYYTF.

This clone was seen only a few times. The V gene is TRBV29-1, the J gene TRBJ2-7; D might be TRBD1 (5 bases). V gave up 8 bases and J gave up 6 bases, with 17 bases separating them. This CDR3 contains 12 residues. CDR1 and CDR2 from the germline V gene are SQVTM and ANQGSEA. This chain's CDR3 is CSLKAGPTEQYF. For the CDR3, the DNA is TGCAGCCTGAAGGCAGGGCCCACCGAGCAGTACTTC.

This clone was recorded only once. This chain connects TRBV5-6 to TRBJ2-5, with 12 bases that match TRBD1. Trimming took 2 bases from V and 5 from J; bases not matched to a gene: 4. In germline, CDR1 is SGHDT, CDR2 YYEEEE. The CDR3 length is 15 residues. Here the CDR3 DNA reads TGTGCCAGCAGCTTAGGGGACAGGGGGCCGGAGACCCAGTACTTC. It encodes CASSLGDRGPETQYF.

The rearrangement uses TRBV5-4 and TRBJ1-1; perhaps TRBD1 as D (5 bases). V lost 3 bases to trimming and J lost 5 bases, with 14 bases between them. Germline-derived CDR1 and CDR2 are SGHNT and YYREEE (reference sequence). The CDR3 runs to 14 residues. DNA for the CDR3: TGTGCCAGCAGCTGGCCCGGGGGAGGGACTGAAGCTTTCTTT. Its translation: CASSWPGGGTEAFF.

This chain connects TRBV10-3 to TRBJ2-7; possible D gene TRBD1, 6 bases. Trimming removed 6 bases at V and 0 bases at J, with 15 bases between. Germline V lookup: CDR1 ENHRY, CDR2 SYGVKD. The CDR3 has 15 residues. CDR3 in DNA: TGTGCCATCAGGGCAGGGGCGGACGGCTCCTACGAGCAGTACTTC. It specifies CAIRAGADGSYEQYF.

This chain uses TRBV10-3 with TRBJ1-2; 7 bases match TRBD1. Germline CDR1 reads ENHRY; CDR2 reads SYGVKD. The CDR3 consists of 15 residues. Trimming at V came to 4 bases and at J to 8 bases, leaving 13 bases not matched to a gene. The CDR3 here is CAISVGDSHPEGYTF. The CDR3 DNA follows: TGTGCCATCAGTGTGGGGGACAGCCACCCGGAGGGCTACACCTTC.